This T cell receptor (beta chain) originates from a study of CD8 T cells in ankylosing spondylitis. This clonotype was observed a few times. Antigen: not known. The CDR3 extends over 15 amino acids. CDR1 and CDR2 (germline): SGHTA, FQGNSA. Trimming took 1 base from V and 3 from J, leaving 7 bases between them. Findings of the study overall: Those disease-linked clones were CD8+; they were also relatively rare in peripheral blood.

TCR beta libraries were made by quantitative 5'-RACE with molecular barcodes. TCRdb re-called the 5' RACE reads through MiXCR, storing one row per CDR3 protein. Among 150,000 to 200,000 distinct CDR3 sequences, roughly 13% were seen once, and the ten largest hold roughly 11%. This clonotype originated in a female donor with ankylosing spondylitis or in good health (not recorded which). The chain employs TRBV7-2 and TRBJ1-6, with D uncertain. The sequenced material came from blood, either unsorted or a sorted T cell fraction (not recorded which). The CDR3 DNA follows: TGTGCCAGCAGCTTAGTGCAGAACTATAATTCACCCCTCCACTTT. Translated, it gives CASSLVQNYNSPLHF.